This T cell receptor (beta chain) was sequenced in a study of CD8 T cells in ankylosing spondylitis (dated by TCRdb to about 2017). Broadly, across the study: The study set out to find disease-linked TCR variants by profiling T cell receptor beta repertoires in ankylosing spondylitis patients and healthy donors. The full study cohort was made up of about two dozen ankylosing spondylitis patients and 108 healthy donors. Peripheral blood samples were taken, and synovial fluid was additionally collected from ankylosing spondylitis patients.

Study-wide conclusions, independent of this receptor: The disease-linked clones showed a CD8+ phenotype and occurred at relatively low frequencies in peripheral blood. A TCR beta motif made up of several highly homologous amino acid variants appeared to be characteristic of blood from ankylosing spondylitis patients. Some of the motif variants had been reported before in the synovial fluid and blood of reactive arthritis patients, a finding that suggests common disease-initiation mechanisms. The disease-linked clones were reported to be significantly enriched in matched synovial fluid samples from ankylosing spondylitis patients.

This clonotype has more than one count but fewer than ten. The specificity of this receptor is unknown. Within one base of it there is no much larger clone, and no base qualities were kept. Sequencing was performed on an Illumina HiSeq 2500. Quantitative 5'-RACE with molecular barcodes was used to prepare TCR beta libraries. The authors processed their data as follows. A new computational method based on a probabilistic model of VDJ rearrangement was used to identify disease-linked TCR variants. In-frame beta chains were kept once TCRdb had trimmed the public reads at Q25 with fastp and called clones with MiXCR. Rows with a matching CDR3 protein are joined into one entry that keeps the most common DNA and genes. TCRdb's processing, not the authors', yielded these V and J calls. A total of hundreds of thousands of distinct CDR3 sequences appear in this sample, roughly 13% of them only once. Of the sample, about 6.8% falls within the top ten clones.

V is cut by 11 bases and J by 0 bases, and the space between the germline ends is 11 bases. In the germline V gene, CDR1 corresponds to MNHNS and CDR2 to SASEGT. The CDR3 sequence holds 13 residues, the cysteine and phenylalanine included. The retained sequence is limited to the CDR3, 39 bases, with the frame set at the first base. The chain links TRBV6-1 with TRBJ1-5; a tentative D match to TRBD1 spans 5 bases. Sequenced input: blood, either unsorted or a sorted T cell fraction (not recorded which). The sequence was obtained from a male donor with ankylosing spondylitis. In nucleotides, the sequence is TGTGCCCCTGAGGGGCCTAGCAATCAGCCCCAGCATTTT. This sequence encodes CAPEGPSNQPQHF.